Reported below is one T cell receptor beta chain. Its matching antigen is unknown. The data stem from a study of regulatory dendritic cells for organ transplantation. Points from the study as a whole: Naive T cells showed high diversity, memory cells less, memory CD8+ least. Alloreactive memory CD8+ T cell pools varied considerably between individuals.

Germline V lookup: CDR1 LNHDA, CDR2 SQIVND (reference sequence). The CDR3 totals 14 residues. Trimming took off 1 base at V and 2 bases at J, with 8 bases between the two ends. Repertoires were generated with immunoSEQ multiplex PCR, while TCRdb's copy carries only in-frame clones and drops some. The sample has almost 35,000 clones; around nine tenths are singletons. Naive CD45RA+ and memory CD45RO+ CD4+ or CD8+ T cells were FACS-sorted. The sequence came from a human donor in good health. V is TRBV19 and J is TRBJ2-5, with unresolved D. Source material: naive CD4+ T cells from blood. The subset: CD45RA+ naive T cells. The CDR3 nucleotides read TGTGCCAGTAGTATAGGAGGCGATCAAGAGACCCAGTACTTC. Translation: CASSIGGDQETQYF.